The 28 T cell receptor beta chains below were found in one sample sequenced in a study of shared clonotypes between healthy human individuals. Positive CCR7 selection of CD45RO-negative cells yielded the naive CD8 cells, and terminally differentiated effector memory CD45RA+ cells were excluded. Libraries were prepared by immunoSEQ multiplex PCR; TCRdb keeps only in-frame clonotypes and omits some of them. The sample shows about 2.2 million clones, just over 90% of them seen only once. The specimen was naive CD8+ T cells from PBMCs. These receptors were obtained from a young man in good health. Some clones in this sample may be carry-over from other donors' samples.

This clone came up once. The genes are TRBV14 and TRBJ2-3; D uncertain. Germline-derived CDR1 and CDR2 are SGHDN and FVKESK. V was shortened by 0 bases and J by 5 bases, with 6 bases between the two germline ends. The CDR3 contains 13 residues. The CDR3 loop is CASSQDRGDTQYF. The CDR3 DNA follows: TGTGCCAGCAGCCAAGATCGCGGAGATACGCAGTATTTT.

A note on this clone: Distinct nucleotide sequences in the sample also encode this CDR3. The gene calls are TRBV7-9 and TRBJ2-3, with 10 bases identical to TRBD1. Losses at the gene ends were 5 bases for V and 5 bases for J; bases not matched to a gene: 7. CDR1 SEHNR and CDR2 FQNEAQ come from the germline V gene (reference sequence). The CDR3 consists of 15 residues. CDR3 nucleotides: TGTGCCAGCAGCCCATGGACAGGGGGTGAAGATACGCAGTATTTT. Protein product: CASSPWTGGEDTQYF. The entire variable domain, with the rest obtained from reference TRBV7-9 and TRBJ2-3, is as follows: DTGVSQNPRHKITKRGQNVTFRCDPISEHNRLYWYRQTLGQGPEFLTYFQNEAQLEKSRLLSDRFSAERPKGSFSTLEIQRTEQGDSAMYLCASSPWTGGEDTQYFGPGTRLTVL.

The V and J genes are TRBV21-1 and TRBJ2-7; the tabulated D call, TRBD2, remains unverified against the DNA. TRBV21-1 is a listed pseudogene. The length of the CDR3 is 16 residues. In DNA form, the CDR3 reads TGTGCCAGCAGCAAAAGCGGGTTTAGGGCTTTGAACGAGCAGTACTTC. Protein product: CASSKSGFRALNEQYF.

This clone appeared a single time. V and J are TRBV6-4 and TRBJ2-2; D not resolved. Germline assignment: CDR1 MRHNA and CDR2 SNTAGT. V lost 4 bases and J lost 1, with 7 bases in between. The CDR3 covers 14 residues. The DNA for the CDR3 is TGTGCCAGCAGTGTCGGCAGGAACACCGGGGAGCTGTTTTTT. The encoded protein is CASSVGRNTGELFF.

The chain recombines TRBV27 with TRBJ1-1; TRBD1 might be the D (6 bases). CDR1 and CDR2 (germline): MNHEY, SMNVEV (reference sequence). V was cut by 3 bases and J by 3 bases, with 11 bases left in between. This CDR3 has 14 amino acids. As DNA, the CDR3 is TGTGCCAGCAGTTTTTCCAGGGGCGACACTGAAGCTTTCTTT. Its translation: CASSFSRGDTEAFF.

This clone has a single count. The chain combines TRBV9 with TRBJ2-3, with D maybe TRBD2 (5 bases). Per germline, CDR1 SGDLS and CDR2 YYNGEE. CDR3 size: 14 residues. V lost 4 bases, J lost 1 base, and 10 bases lay in between. The CDR3 is CASSISGGTDTQYF. In DNA, the CDR3 is TGTGCCAGCAGCATATCCGGGGGCACAGATACGCAGTATTTT.

The chain couples TRBV7-3 to TRBJ2-3; 7 nucleotides match TRBD1. The CDR3 is made up of 15 amino acids. V lost 5 bases and J lost 0; bases outside the gene matches: 5. CDR1 and CDR2 (germline): SGHTA, FQGTGA. In DNA, the CDR3 is TGTGCCAGCAGCCCCGGGGACAGTAGCACAGATACGCAGTATTTT. Translation: CASSPGDSSTDTQYF.

V usage is TRBV7-2 and J usage is TRBJ2-7; TRBD1 matches 8 bases. J gave up 13 bases and V 1 base, and 6 bases lay outside the gene matches. The CDR3 contains 12 residues. The V gene's germline CDR1 is SGHTA and CDR2 FQGNSA. As DNA, the CDR3 is TGTGCCAGCAGCTTAGTAGGACAGGGCTTCTACTTC. Translating it yields CASSLVGQGFYF.

The rearrangement uses TRBV5-6 and TRBJ1-1; D is undetermined. Trimming stripped 0 bases from V and 4 bases from J, with 16 bases between. Germline V lookup: CDR1 SGHDT, CDR2 YYEEEE. There are 16 residues in the CDR3. The CDR3 nucleotides are TGTGCCAGCAGCTTGGTCCGGGGTCGAGGTGCCACTGAAGCTTTCTTT. Its translation is CASSLVRGRGATEAFF. Full variable domain (rest looked up from reference TRBV5-6 and TRBJ1-1): DAGVTQSPTHLIKTRGQQVTLRCSPKSGHDTVSWYQQALGQGPQFIFQYYEEEERQRGNFPDRFSGHQFPNYSSELNVNALLLGDSALYLCASSLVRGRGATEAFFGQGTRLTVV.

The chain couples TRBV4-2 to TRBJ2-7; D is undetermined. The V and J ends lost 1 base and 1 base respectively, with 8 bases between them. This CDR3 region has 14 residues. CDR1 is LGHNA and CDR2 is YNFKEQ in the germline V gene. CDR3 DNA sequence: TGTGCCAGCAGCCAAGCTCTGGAATCCTACGAGCAGTACTTC. Residues: CASSQALESYEQYF.

Comment on this clone: Other DNA sequences in the sample encode the same CDR3. This chain links TRBV9 with TRBJ2-3, with 14 bases lining up with TRBD2. CDR1 is SGDLS and CDR2 is YYNGEE in the germline V gene. V dropped 3 bases and J dropped 3; count of bases not matched to a gene: 3. The CDR3 is 16 residues long. CDR3: CASSAGLAGATDTQYF. In DNA form, the CDR3 reads TGTGCCAGCAGCGCGGGACTAGCGGGAGCGACAGATACGCAGTATTTT.

The chain has TRBV27 and TRBJ2-1; a weak D match, TRBD2 (6 bases). V gave up 6 bases and J gave up 5 bases, with 14 bases separating them. The CDR3 loop spans 14 amino acids. Germline values: CDR1 MNHEY, CDR2 SMNVEV (reference sequence). CDR3 protein: CASSPRLGNNEQFF. The CDR3 nucleotides read TGTGCCAGCAGCCCCCGACTAGGAAACAATGAGCAGTTCTTC.

The chain is built from TRBV19 and TRBJ2-2, with 10 positions matching TRBD2. Germline CDR1 is LNHDA and CDR2 is SQIVND (reference sequence). This CDR3 spans 17 amino acids. V lost 4 bases and J lost 7; bases outside the gene matches: 12. CDR3: CASSTPEREGLSGELFF. The DNA for the CDR3 is TGTGCCAGTAGTACCCCGGAGCGGGAGGGCCTTAGCGGGGAGCTGTTTTTT.

The V call is TRBV28, the J call TRBJ2-5; 7 nucleotides align to TRBD2. The CDR3 is 16 residues long. V lost 3 bases, J lost 4 bases, and 11 bases stayed unmatched. The germline CDR1 and CDR2 sequences are MDHEN and SYDVKM. The CDR3 loop reads CASSLTLGGERETQYF. DNA for the CDR3: TGTGCCAGCAGTTTGACATTGGGGGGGGAGCGAGAGACCCAGTACTTC.

This clone was counted a single time. V is TRBV28 and J is TRBJ2-3; weak D call: TRBD1 (6 bases). V was cut by 5 bases and J by 3 bases, with 15 bases left in between. This CDR3 contains 15 residues. Germline V gives CDR1 MDHEN, CDR2 SYDVKM. The DNA of the CDR3 is TGTGCCAGCAGTGAGCCCGACAGGACGACAGATACGCAGTATTTT. Encoded protein: CASSEPDRTTDTQYF.

The chain carries TRBV9 and TRBJ2-1; TRBD2 matches 7 bases. Looked up from germline, CDR1 is SGDLS and CDR2 is YYNGEE. With V trimmed by 3 bases and J by 4 bases, 7 bases remained unmatched. The CDR3 loop spans 15 amino acids. CDR3 coding DNA: TGTGCCAGCAGCGGCAGGGAGGGCCGGTACAATGAGCAGTTCTTC. It specifies CASSGREGRYNEQFF.

The rearrangement links TRBV5-4 to TRBJ2-3, with a weak D call TRBD2 (5 bases). This CDR3 contains 12 residues. The germline gives CDR1 SGHNT, CDR2 YYREEE (reference sequence). V lost 5 bases, J lost 6 bases, and 10 bases lay in between. The CDR3 bases are TGTGCCAGCAGACGGGAAGGGGATACGCAGTATTTT. Amino acids: CASRREGDTQYF.

The count of this clone is one. The J gene is TRBJ2-2, the V gene TRBV7-3; D may be TRBD2 (5 bases). Deletions cut 1 base from V and 2 bases from J, with 14 bases between. This CDR3 region has 17 residues. Germline CDR1 SGHTA, CDR2 FQGTGA. CDR3 loop: CASSLMGADANTGELFF. CDR3 DNA: TGTGCCAGCAGCTTAATGGGAGCGGACGCCAACACCGGGGAGCTGTTTTTT.

The CDR3, as DNA: TGTGCCTGGAGTCCCCCCTTCTACGAGCAGTACTTC. Its translation: CAWSPPFYEQYF. This chain uses TRBV30 with TRBJ2-7; no firm D call. V shed 2 bases and J shed 3 bases, with 8 bases lying between them. The CDR3 length is 12 residues. In germline, CDR1 is GTSNPN, CDR2 SVGIG (reference sequence).

V and J are TRBV28 and TRBJ2-1; D remains ambiguous. The germline V gene has CDR1 MDHEN and CDR2 SYDVKM. V was trimmed by 5 bases and J by 6 bases, leaving 14 bases between them. The CDR3 spans 14 residues. The DNA for the CDR3 is TGTGCCAGCAGTGACCCTCCCAGTACCAATGAGCAGTTCTTC. This sequence encodes CASSDPPSTNEQFF.

The chain carries TRBV7-6 and TRBJ2-1; 7 nucleotides align to TRBD2. The CDR3 length is 15 residues. Germline loops: CDR1 SGHVS, CDR2 FNYEAQ. V lost 3 bases to trimming and J lost 2 bases; unmatched junction nucleotides: 4. The CDR3 reads CASSFGLDPYNEQFF. The CDR3 coding sequence is TGTGCCAGCAGCTTCGGACTAGATCCCTACAATGAGCAGTTCTTC.

The V call is TRBV6-1, the J call TRBJ2-7, with D possibly being TRBD2 (6 bases). The CDR3 is 15 amino acids. Trimming cost V 4 bases and J 3 bases, with 16 bases left between them. The germline gives CDR1 MNHNS, CDR2 SASEGT. The CDR3 here is CASSGLGGIHYEQYF. CDR3 coding DNA: TGTGCCAGCAGTGGTTTGGGCGGGATTCACTACGAGCAGTACTTC.

The rearrangement joins TRBV11-3 to TRBJ2-1; D perhaps matches TRBD2 (6 bases). With 2 bases removed from V and 2 bases from J, the gap between germline ends came to 19 bases. This CDR3 is 18 amino acids long. Germline V CDR1 and CDR2: SGHNT, YENEEA. CDR3 loop: CASSLRASGEGTYNEQFF. The DNA of the CDR3 is TGTGCCAGCAGCTTACGAGCTTCGGGGGAAGGAACCTACAATGAGCAGTTCTTC.

V gene TRBV14 combines with J gene TRBJ2-1, with D uncertain. Trimming shortened V by 3 bases and J by 7 bases, and 16 bases separated the two germline ends. The CDR3 loop spans 15 amino acids. The germline V gene has CDR1 SGHDN and CDR2 FVKESK. The CDR3 bases are TGTGCCAGCAGCCAGATTAGTGTTGGGGAAAATGAGCAGTTCTTC. This encodes CASSQISVGENEQFF.

The J gene is TRBJ2-1, the V gene TRBV9; D is unresolved. The CDR3 extends over 13 amino acids. CDR1 and CDR2 from the germline V gene are SGDLS and YYNGEE. Trimming shortened V by 3 bases and J by 4 bases, and 8 bases separated the two germline ends. This chain's CDR3 is CASSEWDYNEQFF. For the CDR3, the DNA is TGTGCCAGCAGCGAGTGGGATTACAATGAGCAGTTCTTC.

V gene TRBV6-1 combines with J gene TRBJ2-7; TRBD2 matches 7 bases. The CDR3 length is 14 residues. The junction had 9 bases not matched to a gene; V was cut back by 8 bases and J by 2 bases. CDR1 and CDR2 from the germline V gene are MNHNS and SASEGT. CDR3 nucleotide sequence: TGTGCCAGCCTTGAGCGGGACGAAGCCTACGAGCAGTACTTC. Encoded protein: CASLERDEAYEQYF.

The chain combines TRBV4-1 with TRBJ2-7; D may be TRBD1 or TRBD2 (5 bases each). Germline-derived CDR1 and CDR2 are MGHRA and YSYEKL. Trimming cost V 0 bases and J 0 bases, with 15 bases left between them. CDR3 length equals 17 residues. CDR3 DNA sequence: TGCGCCAGCAGCCAAGATCCCCCCGCAGGGAGCTCCTACGAGCAGTACTTC. Translation: CASSQDPPAGSSYEQYF.

Concerning this clone: This same CDR3 is encoded by further DNA sequences in the sample. This rearrangement joins TRBV5-6 to TRBJ1-5, with TRBD1 matching 11 bases. Germline CDR1 reads SGHDT; CDR2 reads YYEEEE. J was trimmed by 11 bases and V by 2 bases; bases with no gene match: 6. This CDR3 has 14 residues. The CDR3 nucleotides read TGTGCCAGCAGCTTCGGGACAGGGGGTAGGGCCCAGCATTTT. Its protein product is CASSFGTGGRAQHF.